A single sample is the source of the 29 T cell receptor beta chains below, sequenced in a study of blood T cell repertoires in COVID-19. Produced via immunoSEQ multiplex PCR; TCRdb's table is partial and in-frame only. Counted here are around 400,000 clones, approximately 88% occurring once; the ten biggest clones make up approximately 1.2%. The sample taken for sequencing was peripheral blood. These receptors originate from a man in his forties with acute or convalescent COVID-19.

The CDR3 DNA is TGTGCCAGCAGCTTGCCGAGAGGGAACGCTAATTCACCCCTCCACTTT. Amino acids: CASSLPRGNANSPLHF. V is TRBV5-5 and J is TRBJ1-6, with D unclear. The CDR3 length is 16 residues. V lost 1 base and J lost 6, with 14 bases in between. CDR1 and CDR2 (germline): SGHKS, YYEKEE (reference sequence).

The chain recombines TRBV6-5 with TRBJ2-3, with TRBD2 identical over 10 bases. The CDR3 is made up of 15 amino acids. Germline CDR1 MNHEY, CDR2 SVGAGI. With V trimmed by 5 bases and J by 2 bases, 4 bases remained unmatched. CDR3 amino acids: CASSPTSGSTDTQYF. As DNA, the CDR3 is TGTGCCAGCAGTCCGACTAGCGGGTCCACAGATACGCAGTATTTT.

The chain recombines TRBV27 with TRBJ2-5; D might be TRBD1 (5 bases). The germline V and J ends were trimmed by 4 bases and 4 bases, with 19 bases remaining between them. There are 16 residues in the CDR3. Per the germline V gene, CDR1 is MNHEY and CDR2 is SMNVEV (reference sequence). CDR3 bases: TGTGCCAGCAGTTCCCGCGCAGCTAGGACAATAGAGACCCAGTACTTC. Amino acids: CASSSRAARTIETQYF.

The DNA of the CDR3 is TGTGCCAGCAGCTCCCGGACAAGGGCCAATTTAGGGGATGAGCAGTTCTTC. As protein: CASSSRTRANLGDEQFF. The gene calls are TRBV11-3 and TRBJ2-1; perhaps TRBD1 as D (5 bases). The germline V and J ends were trimmed by 4 bases and 8 bases, with 24 bases remaining between them. This CDR3 comprises 17 residues. CDR1 and CDR2 (germline): SGHNT, YENEEA.

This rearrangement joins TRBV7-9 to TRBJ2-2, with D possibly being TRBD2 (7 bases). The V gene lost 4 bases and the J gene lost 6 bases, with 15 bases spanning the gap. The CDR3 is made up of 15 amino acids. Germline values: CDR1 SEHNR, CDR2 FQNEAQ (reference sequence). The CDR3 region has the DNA TGTGCCAGCAGCTCCTTACGGGGGGCCGCCGGGGAGCTGTTTTTT. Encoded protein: CASSSLRGAAGELFF.

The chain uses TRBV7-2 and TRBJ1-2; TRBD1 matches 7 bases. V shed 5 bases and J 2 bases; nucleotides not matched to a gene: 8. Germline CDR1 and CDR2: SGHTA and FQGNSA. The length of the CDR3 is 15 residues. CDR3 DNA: TGTGCCAGCAGCATCGAGACAGGGACCAACTATGGCTACACCTTC. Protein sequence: CASSIETGTNYGYTF.

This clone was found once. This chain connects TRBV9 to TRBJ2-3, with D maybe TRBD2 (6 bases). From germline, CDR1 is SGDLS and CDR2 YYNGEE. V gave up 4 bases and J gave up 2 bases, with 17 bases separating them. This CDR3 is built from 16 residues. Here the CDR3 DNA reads TGTGCCAGCAGCATCAGCCACCGGGAGACCACAGATACGCAGTATTTT. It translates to CASSISHRETTDTQYF.

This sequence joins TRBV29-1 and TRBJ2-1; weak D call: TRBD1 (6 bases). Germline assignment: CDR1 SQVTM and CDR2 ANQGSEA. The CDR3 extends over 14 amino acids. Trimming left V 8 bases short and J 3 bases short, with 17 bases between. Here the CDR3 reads CSSKKGDGYNEQFF. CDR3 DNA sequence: TGCAGCTCAAAAAAGGGGGATGGCTACAATGAGCAGTTCTTC.

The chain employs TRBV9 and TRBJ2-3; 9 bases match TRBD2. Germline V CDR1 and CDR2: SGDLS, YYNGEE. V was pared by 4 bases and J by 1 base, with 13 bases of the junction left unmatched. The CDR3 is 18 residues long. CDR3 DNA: TGTGCCAGCAGCTCCTCGAGGGAGGTAGCGGGGGGCACAGATACGCAGTATTTT. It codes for CASSSSREVAGGTDTQYF.

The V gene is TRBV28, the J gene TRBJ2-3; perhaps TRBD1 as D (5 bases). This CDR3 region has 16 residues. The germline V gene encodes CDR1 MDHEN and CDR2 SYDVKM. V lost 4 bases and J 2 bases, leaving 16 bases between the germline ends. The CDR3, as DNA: TGTGCCAGCAGTTCCACCTCAAGGACATACACAGATACGCAGTATTTT. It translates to CASSSTSRTYTDTQYF. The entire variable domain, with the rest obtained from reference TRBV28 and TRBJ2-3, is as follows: DVKVTQSSRYLVKRTGEKVFLECVQDMDHENMFWYRQDPGLGLRLIYFSYDVKMKEKGDIPEGYSVSREKKERFSLILESASTNQTSMYLCASSSTSRTYTDTQYFGPGTRLTVL.

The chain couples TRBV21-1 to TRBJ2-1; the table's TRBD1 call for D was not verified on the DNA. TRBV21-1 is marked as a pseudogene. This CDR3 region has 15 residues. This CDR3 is CASSKPRTAYNEQFF. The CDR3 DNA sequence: TGTGCCAGCAGCAAACCCAGGACAGCTTACAATGAGCAGTTCTTC.

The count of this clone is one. The CDR3 DNA reads TGTGCCAGCAGTCAAGGTGACAGATGGTACACTGAAGCTTTCTTT. It translates to CASSQGDRWYTEAFF. The rearrangement joins TRBV25-1 to TRBJ1-1, with D maybe TRBD1 (5 bases). CDR1 and CDR2 from the germline V gene are MGHDK and SYGVNS. The CDR3 is 15 amino acids. V dropped 5 bases and J dropped 3 bases, with 16 bases sitting between them. The complete variable domain, with remaining parts taken from reference TRBV25-1 and TRBJ1-1, reads EADIYQTPRYLVIGTGKKITLECSQTMGHDKMYWYQQDPGMELHLIHYSYGVNSTEKGDLSSESTVSRIRTEHFPLTLESARPSHTSQYLCASSQGDRWYTEAFFGQGTRLTVV.

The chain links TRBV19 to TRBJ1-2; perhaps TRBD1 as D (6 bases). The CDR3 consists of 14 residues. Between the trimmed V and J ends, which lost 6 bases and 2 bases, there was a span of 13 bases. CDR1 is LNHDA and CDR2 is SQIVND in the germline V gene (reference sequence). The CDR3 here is CASSPRGPNYGYTF. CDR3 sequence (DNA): TGTGCCAGTAGCCCCAGGGGCCCCAACTATGGCTACACCTTC.

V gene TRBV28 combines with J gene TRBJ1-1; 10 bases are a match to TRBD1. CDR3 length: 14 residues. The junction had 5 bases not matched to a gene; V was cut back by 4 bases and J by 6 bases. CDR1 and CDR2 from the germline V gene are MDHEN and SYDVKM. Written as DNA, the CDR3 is TGTGCCAGCAGTTCTCCGACAGGGGGCGCTGAAGCTTTCTTT. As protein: CASSSPTGGAEAFF.

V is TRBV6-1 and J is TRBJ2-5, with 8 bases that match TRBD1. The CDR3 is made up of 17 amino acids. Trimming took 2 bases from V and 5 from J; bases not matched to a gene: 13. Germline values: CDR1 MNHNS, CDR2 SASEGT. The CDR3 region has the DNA TGTGCCAGCAGTGAACAGGGGGCGACTTTTCGGGGTGAGACCCAGTACTTC. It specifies CASSEQGATFRGETQYF.

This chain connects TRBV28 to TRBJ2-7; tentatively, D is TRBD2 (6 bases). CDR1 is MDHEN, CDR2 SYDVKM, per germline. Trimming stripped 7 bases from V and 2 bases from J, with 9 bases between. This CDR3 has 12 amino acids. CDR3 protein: CASMGGTYEQYF. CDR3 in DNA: TGTGCCAGCATGGGGGGAACCTACGAGCAGTACTTC.

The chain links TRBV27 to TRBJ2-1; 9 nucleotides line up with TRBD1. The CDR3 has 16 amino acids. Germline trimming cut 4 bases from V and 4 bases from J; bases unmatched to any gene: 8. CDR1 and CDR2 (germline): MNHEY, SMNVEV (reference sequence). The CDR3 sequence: CASSSYGTGTYNEQFF. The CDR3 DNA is TGTGCCAGCAGTTCGTACGGGACAGGGACATACAATGAGCAGTTCTTC.

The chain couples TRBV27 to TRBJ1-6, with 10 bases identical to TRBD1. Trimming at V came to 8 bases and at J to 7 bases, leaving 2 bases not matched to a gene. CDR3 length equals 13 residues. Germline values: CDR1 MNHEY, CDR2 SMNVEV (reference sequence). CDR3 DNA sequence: TGTGCCAGCGGGACAGGGGCCAATTCACCCCTCCACTTT. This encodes CASGTGANSPLHF.

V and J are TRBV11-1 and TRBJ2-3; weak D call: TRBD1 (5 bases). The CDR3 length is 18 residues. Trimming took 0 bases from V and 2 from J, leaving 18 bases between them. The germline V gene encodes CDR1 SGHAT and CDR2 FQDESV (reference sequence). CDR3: CASSLAGRAPLYTDTQYF. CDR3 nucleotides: TGTGCCAGCAGCTTAGCTGGCAGGGCCCCTTTGTACACAGATACGCAGTATTTT.

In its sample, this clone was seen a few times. CDR3 loop: CASSLEPSASTDTQYF. Here the CDR3 DNA reads TGCGCCAGCAGCTTGGAGCCTAGCGCTAGCACAGATACGCAGTATTTT. The chain joins TRBV5-1 to TRBJ2-3; D perhaps matches TRBD2 (6 bases). Germline CDR1 reads SGHRS; CDR2 reads YFSETQ. Between the trimmed V and J ends, which lost 0 bases and 0 bases, there was a span of 11 bases. CDR3 length: 16 residues.

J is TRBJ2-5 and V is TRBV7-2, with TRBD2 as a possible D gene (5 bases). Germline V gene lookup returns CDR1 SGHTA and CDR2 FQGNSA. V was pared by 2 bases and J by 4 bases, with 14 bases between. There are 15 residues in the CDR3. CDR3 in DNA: TGTGCCAGCAGCTTATTTAAGGGTGCGGGAGAGACCCAGTACTTC. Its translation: CASSLFKGAGETQYF. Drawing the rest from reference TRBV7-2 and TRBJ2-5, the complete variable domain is GAGVSQSPSNKVTEKGKDVELRCDPISGHTALYWYRQSLGQGLEFLIYFQGNSAPDKSGLPSDRFSAERTGGSVSTLTIQRTQQEDSAVYLCASSLFKGAGETQYFGPGTRLLVL.

The CDR3 sequence is CAWSRRRRDRNSNQPQHF. The CDR3 nucleotides read TGTGCCTGGAGTAGGAGGCGACGGGACAGGAACAGCAATCAGCCCCAGCATTTT. The rearrangement uses TRBV30 and TRBJ1-5; TRBD1 agrees at 8 bases. CDR1 is GTSNPN and CDR2 is SVGIG in the germline V gene (reference sequence). The CDR3 is 18 residues long. Losses at the gene ends were 2 bases for V and 1 base for J; bases not matched to a gene: 13.

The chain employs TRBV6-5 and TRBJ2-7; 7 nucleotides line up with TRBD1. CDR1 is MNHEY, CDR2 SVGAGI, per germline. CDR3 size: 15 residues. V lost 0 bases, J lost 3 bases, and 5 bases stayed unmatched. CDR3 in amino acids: CASSYSGDSGYEQYF. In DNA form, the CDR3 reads TGTGCCAGCAGTTACTCTGGGGACAGTGGCTACGAGCAGTACTTC.

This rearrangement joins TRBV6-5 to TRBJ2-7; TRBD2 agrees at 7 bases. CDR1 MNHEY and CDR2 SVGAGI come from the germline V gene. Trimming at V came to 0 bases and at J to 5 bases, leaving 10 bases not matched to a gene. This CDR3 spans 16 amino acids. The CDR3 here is CASSYSGGRGGNEQYF. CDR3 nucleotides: TGTGCCAGCAGTTACTCCGGGGGGAGGGGTGGCAACGAGCAGTACTTC.

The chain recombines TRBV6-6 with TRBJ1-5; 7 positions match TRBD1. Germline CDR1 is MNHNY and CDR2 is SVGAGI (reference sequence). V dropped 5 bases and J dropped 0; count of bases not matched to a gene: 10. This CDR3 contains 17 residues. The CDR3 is CASSLDRDWYSNQPQHF. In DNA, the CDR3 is TGTGCCAGCAGTCTAGACAGGGATTGGTATAGCAATCAGCCCCAGCATTTT.

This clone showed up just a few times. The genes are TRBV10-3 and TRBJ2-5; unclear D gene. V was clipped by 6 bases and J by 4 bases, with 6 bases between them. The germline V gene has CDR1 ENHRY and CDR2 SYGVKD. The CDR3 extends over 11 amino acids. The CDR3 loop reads CAISSGETQYF. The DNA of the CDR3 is TGTGCCATCAGCTCGGGAGAGACCCAGTACTTC.

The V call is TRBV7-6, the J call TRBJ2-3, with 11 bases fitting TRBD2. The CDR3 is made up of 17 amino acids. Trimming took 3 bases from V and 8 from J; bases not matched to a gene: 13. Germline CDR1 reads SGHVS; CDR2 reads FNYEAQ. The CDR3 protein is CASSFRTGTSGVPTQYF. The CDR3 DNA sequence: TGTGCCAGCAGCTTTCGAACCGGGACTAGCGGTGTCCCTACGCAGTATTTT.

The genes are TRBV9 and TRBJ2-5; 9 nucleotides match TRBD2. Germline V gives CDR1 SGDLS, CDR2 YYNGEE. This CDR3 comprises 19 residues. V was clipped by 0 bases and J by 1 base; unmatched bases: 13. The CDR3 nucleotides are TGTGCCAGCAGCGTAGGTGCGGGGGCGGGAGGGTCCCCCCAAGAGACCCAGTACTTC. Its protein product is CASSVGAGAGGSPQETQYF. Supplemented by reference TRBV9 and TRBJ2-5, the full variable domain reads DSGVTQTPKHLITATGQRVTLRCSPRSGDLSVYWYQQSLDQGLQFLIQYYNGEERAKGNILERFSAQQFPDLHSELNLSSLELGDSALYFCASSVGAGAGGSPQETQYFGPGTRLLVL.

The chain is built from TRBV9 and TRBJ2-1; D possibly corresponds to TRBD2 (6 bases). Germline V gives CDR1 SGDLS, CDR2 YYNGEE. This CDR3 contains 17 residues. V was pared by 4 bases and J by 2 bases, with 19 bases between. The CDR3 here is CASSSSGGTDTYNEQFF. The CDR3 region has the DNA TGTGCCAGCAGCTCCTCTGGGGGGACCGATACCTACAATGAGCAGTTCTTC.